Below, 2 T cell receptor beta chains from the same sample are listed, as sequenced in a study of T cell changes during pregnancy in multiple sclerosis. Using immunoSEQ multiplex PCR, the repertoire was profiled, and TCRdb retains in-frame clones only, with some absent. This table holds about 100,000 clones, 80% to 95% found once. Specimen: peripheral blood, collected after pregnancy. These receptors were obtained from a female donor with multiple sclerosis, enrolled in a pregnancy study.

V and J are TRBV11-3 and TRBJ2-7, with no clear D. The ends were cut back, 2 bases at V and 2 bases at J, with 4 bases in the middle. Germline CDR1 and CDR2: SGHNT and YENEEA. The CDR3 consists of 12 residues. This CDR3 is CASSLSTYEQYF. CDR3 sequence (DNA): TGTGCCAGCAGCTTAAGCACCTACGAGCAGTACTTC.

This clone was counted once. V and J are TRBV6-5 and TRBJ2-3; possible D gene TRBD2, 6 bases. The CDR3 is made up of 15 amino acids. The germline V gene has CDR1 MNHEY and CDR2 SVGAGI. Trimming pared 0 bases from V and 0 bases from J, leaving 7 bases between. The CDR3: CASSYSGTSTDTQYF. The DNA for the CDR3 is TGTGCCAGCAGTTACTCAGGGACTAGCACAGATACGCAGTATTTT.